This T cell receptor (beta chain) was documented in a study of Ad26.COV2.S vaccination and SARS-CoV-2 variants. Overall study: The Ad26.COV2.S arm of the COV1001 trial was where the donor was placed.

Method: immunoSEQ multiplex PCR; TCRdb's copy keeps in-frame clones and lacks some. Of some 320,000 clones in the sample, 70% to 90% were seen once. Treatment here: some 20 received Ad26.COV2.S at low or high dose, single or two shots; several received placebo; per-sample allocation not given. On day 63 after the first injection, vaccine and placebo recipients gave samples. Based in Boston, the donor was an adult of 18-55 years. V was pared by 3 bases and J by 3 bases, with 14 bases between. The CDR3 spans 15 residues. Germline V CDR1 and CDR2: LNHDA, SQIVND (reference sequence). The sample in question was peripheral blood, obtained in a trial of Ad26.COV2.S vaccine versus placebo. The rearrangement links TRBV19 to TRBJ1-1; D gene unclear. The clonotype originates from a person between 18 and 60 years old who received the Ad26.COV2.S COVID-19 vaccine or a placebo. The CDR3 bases are TGTGCCAGTAGTATGTTGCGGAGAGGAGACACTGAAGCTTTCTTT. It codes for CASSMLRRGDTEAFF.